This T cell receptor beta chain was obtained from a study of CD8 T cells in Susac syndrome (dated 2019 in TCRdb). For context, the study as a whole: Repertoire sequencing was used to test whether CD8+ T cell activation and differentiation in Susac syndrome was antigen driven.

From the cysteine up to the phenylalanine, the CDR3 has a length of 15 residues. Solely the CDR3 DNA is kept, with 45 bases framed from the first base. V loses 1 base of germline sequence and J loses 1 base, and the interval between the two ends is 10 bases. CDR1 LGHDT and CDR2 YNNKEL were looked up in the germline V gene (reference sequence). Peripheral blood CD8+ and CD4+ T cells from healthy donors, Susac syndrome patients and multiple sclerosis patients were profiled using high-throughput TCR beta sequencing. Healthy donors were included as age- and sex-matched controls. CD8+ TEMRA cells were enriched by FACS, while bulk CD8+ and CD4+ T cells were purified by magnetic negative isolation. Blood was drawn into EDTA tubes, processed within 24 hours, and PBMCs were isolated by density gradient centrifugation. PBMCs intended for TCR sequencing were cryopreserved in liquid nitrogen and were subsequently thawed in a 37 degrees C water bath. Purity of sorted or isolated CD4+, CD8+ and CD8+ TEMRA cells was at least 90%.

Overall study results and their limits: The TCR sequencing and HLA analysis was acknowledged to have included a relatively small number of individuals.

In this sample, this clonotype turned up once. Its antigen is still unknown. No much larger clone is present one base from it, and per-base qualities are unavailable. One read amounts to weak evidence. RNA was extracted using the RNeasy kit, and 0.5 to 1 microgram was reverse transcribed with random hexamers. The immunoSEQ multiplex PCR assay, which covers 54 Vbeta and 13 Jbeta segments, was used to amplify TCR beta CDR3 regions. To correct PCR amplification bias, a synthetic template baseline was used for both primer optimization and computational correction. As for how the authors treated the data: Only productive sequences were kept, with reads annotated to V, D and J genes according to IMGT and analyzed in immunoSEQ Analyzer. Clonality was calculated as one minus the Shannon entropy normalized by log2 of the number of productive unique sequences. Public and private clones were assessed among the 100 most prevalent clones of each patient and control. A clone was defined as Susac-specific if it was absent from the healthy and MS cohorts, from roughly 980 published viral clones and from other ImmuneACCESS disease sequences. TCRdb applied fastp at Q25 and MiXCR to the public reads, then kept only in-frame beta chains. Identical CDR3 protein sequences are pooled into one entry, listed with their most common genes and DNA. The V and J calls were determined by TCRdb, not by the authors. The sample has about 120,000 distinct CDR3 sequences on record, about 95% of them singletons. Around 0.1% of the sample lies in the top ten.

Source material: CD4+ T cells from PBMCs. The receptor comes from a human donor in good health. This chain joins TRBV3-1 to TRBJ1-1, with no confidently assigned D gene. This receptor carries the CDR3 CASSQGVFSNTEAFF. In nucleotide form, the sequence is TGTGCCAGCAGCCAAGGAGTCTTTTCGAACACTGAAGCTTTCTTT.